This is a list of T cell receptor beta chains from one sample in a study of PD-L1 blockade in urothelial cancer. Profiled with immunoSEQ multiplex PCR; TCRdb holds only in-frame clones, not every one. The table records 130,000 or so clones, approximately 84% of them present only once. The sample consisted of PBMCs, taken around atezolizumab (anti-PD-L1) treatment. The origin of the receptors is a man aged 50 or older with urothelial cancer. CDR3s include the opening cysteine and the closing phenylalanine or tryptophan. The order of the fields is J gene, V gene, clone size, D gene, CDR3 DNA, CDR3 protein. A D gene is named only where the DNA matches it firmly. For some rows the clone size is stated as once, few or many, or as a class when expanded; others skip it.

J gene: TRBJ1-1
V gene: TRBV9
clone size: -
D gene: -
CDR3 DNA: TGTGCCAGCAGCCTAGCCATGAACACTGAAGCTTTCTTT
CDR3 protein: CASSLAMNTEAFF

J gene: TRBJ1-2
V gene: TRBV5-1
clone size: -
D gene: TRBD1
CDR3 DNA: TGCGCCAGCAGCTCCAGACAGGGTGGTTCTACCTATGGCTACACCTTC
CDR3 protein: CASSSRQGGSTYGYTF

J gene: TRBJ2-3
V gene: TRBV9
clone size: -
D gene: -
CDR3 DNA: TGTGCCAGCAGCGTCTCGGGTTCCAGCACAGATACGCAGTATTTT
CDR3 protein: CASSVSGSSTDTQYF

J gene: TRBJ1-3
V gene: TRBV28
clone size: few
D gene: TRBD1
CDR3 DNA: TGTGCCAGCAGTCTAACAGGGGGCCCTGGAAACACCATATATTTT
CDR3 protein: CASSLTGGPGNTIYF

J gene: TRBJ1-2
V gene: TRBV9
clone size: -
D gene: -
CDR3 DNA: TGTGCCAGCAGCGTAAGCTGGAGCTATGGCTACACCTTC
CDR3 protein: CASSVSWSYGYTF

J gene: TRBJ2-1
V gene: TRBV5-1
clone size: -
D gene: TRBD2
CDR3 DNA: TGCGCCAGCAGCTTTGGACTAGCGGGTTCCTACAATGAGCAGTTCTTC
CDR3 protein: CASSFGLAGSYNEQFF

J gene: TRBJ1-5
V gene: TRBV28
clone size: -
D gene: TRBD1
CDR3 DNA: TGTGCCAGCAGTATGCCTAGGGACAGACAGAATCAGCCCCAGCATTTT
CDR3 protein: CASSMPRDRQNQPQHF

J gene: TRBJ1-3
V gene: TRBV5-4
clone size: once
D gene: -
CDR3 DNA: TGTGCCAGCAGCTTATCAGGCCTCGGAAACACCATATATTTT
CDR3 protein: CASSLSGLGNTIYF

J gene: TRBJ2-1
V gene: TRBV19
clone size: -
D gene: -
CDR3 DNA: TGTGCCAGTAGAAGACGGAGCTCCTACAATGAGCAGTTCTTC
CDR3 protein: CASRRRSSYNEQFF

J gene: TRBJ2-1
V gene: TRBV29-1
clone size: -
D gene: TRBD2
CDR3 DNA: TGCAGCGTTACAGGACTAGCGGGAGTTGAGCAGTTCTTC
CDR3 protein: CSVTGLAGVEQFF

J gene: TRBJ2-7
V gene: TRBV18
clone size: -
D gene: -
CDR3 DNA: TGTGCCAGCTCACCAGCCGGGTTCGAGCAGTACTTC
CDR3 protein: CASSPAGFEQYF

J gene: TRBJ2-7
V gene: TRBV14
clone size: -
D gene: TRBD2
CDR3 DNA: TGTGCCAGCAGCTCAGGGGCTAGCGGGAGTTTTTTTGACGAGCAGTACTTC
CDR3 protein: CASSSGASGSFFDEQYF

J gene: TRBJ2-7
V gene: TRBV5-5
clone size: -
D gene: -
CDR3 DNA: TGTGCCAGCAGCAGGGGACACCTCTCCTACGAGCAGTACTTC
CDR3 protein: CASSRGHLSYEQYF

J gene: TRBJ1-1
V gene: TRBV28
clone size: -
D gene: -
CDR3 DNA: TGTGCCAGTTCGGCGGGGGGAATTGGGACTGAAGCTTTCTTT
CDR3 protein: CASSAGGIGTEAFF

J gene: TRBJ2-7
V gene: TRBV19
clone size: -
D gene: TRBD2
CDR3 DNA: TGTGCCAGTAGTATGGAGCTAGCGGACTACGAGCAGTACTTC
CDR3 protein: CASSMELADYEQYF

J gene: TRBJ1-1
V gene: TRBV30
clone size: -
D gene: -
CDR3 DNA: TGTGCCTGGAGCCCGGCAGGGAGCGGGAGAGTTGAAGCTTTCTTT
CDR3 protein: CAWSPAGSGRVEAFF

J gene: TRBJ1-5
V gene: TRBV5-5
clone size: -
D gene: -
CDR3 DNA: TGTGCCAGCAGCCACGCCTCCGCGGGGGTCGGTCAGCCCCAGCATTTT
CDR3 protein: CASSHASAGVGQPQHF

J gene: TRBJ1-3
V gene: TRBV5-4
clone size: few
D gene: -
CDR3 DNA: TGTGCCAGCAGCCCAGGGACCGGCGCGGGGTCTGGAAACACCATATATTTT
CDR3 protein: CASSPGTGAGSGNTIYF

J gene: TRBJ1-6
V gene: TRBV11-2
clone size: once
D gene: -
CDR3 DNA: TGTGCCAGCAGCCGGGGGACTTACTATAATTCACCCCTCCACTTT
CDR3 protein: CASSRGTYYNSPLHF

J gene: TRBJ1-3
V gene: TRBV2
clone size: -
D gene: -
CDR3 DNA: TGTGCCAGCAGCCGAGACTCGACAAAGCAGGGCACCATATATTTT
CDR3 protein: CASSRDSTKQGTIYF

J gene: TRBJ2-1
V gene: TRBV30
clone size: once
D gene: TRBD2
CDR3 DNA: TGTGCCTGGAGTGTACTAGCGGGGGCCTACAATGAGCAGTTCTTC
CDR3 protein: CAWSVLAGAYNEQFF

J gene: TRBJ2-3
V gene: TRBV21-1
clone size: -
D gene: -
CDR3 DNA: TGTGCCGGCTACGGGGGGCTCCCCACAGATACGCAGTATTTT
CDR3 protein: CAGYGGLPTDTQYF

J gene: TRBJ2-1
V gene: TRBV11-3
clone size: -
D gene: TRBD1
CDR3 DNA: TGTGCCAGCAGTCTCAACAGGGGAAATGAGCAGTTCTTC
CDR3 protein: CASSLNRGNEQFF

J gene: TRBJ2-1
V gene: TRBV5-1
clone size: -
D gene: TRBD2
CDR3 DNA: TGCGCCAGCAGCCCTAGAATCGTCACTAGCGGGAATTACAATGAGCAGTTCTTC
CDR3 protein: CASSPRIVTSGNYNEQFF

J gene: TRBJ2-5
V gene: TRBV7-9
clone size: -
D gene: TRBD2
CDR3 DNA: TGTGCCAGCAGCGCCCCTAGCGGGAGATTGGAGACCCAGTACTTC
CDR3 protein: CASSAPSGRLETQYF

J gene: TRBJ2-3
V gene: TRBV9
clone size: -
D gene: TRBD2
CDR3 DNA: TGTGCCAGCAGCGTGGGCGGGAGAGGGACAGATACGCAGTATTTT
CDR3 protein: CASSVGGRGTDTQYF